These T cell receptor beta chains were read from a single sample in a study of shared clonotypes between healthy human individuals. Using immunoSEQ multiplex PCR, the repertoire was profiled, and TCRdb retains in-frame clones only, with some absent. The sample consists of about 2.4 million clones, approximately 92% of them appearing once. Sequences were obtained from naive CD4+ T cells sorted from blood. All receptors come from a man aged 18 to 29 in good health. The CDR3 runs from the conserved cysteine through the conserved F or W. The D gene is left open where the match is weak. Clone size is not always given. Where it is, it says once, few, many or a class for expanded clones.

TRBJ1-1 - - TRBV11-2 TGTGCCAGCAGCTTAATCCTAGGAGGGGCTTTCTTT CASSLILGGAFF
TRBJ2-7 once - TRBV28 TGTGCCAGCAGGTCATATAGGGGGGACTACGAGCAGTACTTC CASRSYRGDYEQYF
TRBJ1-2 - - TRBV6-5 TGTGCCAGCAGTTACTCGGGCGCAGGGCTCTATGGCTACACCTTC CASSYSGAGLYGYTF
TRBJ2-2 - - TRBV4-1 TGCGCCAGCAGCCAAGAGCTTACGAGAGCGGCCGGGGAGCTGTTTTTT CASSQELTRAAGELFF
TRBJ1-4 - - TRBV15 TGTGCCACCAGCCCCAGGTTGGCAACTAATGAAAAACTGTTTTTT CATSPRLATNEKLFF
TRBJ2-7 - - TRBV5-1 TGCGCCAGCAGCTTGGTTCCGGGGACCTACGAGCAGTACTTC CASSLVPGTYEQYF
TRBJ2-7 - - TRBV29-1 TGCAGCGTTGATGCGGGTAGGAAGGGCTACGAGCAGTACTTC CSVDAGRKGYEQYF
TRBJ1-1 - - TRBV2 TGTGCCAGCAGATCCACGGGAGATGAAGCTTTCTTT CASRSTGDEAFF
TRBJ2-3 once - TRBV5-1 TGCGCCAGCAGCTTGGGGGGGCCCGGCACAGATACGCAGTATTTT CASSLGGPGTDTQYF
TRBJ1-1 - - TRBV6-6 TGTGCCAGCAGTTACCCCCCAGGGAGGTACACTGAAGCTTTCTTT CASSYPPGRYTEAFF
TRBJ2-2 - - TRBV7-3 TGTGCCAGCAGCTTATCGCGCGACACCGGGGAGCTGTTTTTT CASSLSRDTGELFF
TRBJ1-1 - TRBD1 TRBV19 TGTGCCAGTAAAGAGACAGGGAAGTACACTGAAGCTTTCTTT CASKETGKYTEAFF
TRBJ2-1 once - TRBV18 TGTGCCAGCTCACCCCTTCTAGGGGGGGTGGATGAGCAGTTCTTC CASSPLLGGVDEQFF
TRBJ1-5 - - TRBV10-1 TGCGCCAGCAGTGAGGGGTTGGGGGGGGTCGTAAATCAGCCCCAGCATTTT CASSEGLGGVVNQPQHF
TRBJ1-1 few - TRBV18 TGTGCCAGCTCACCAGCAGGAGCGAACACTGAAGCTTTCTTT CASSPAGANTEAFF
TRBJ2-7 - TRBD1 TRBV7-7 TGTGCTAGCAGCTTAGAGGACAGGGCAAAGCAGTACTTC CASSLEDRAKQYF
TRBJ1-1 - TRBD1 TRBV7-9 TGTGCCAGCAGCGCCGACAGGGGTTTTAGCACTGAAGCTTTCTTT CASSADRGFSTEAFF
TRBJ1-2 - - TRBV2 TGTGCCAGCAAGGGACCCGGGGAGGGCTACACCTTC CASKGPGEGYTF
TRBJ1-2 - TRBD1 TRBV6-1 TGTGCCAGCAGACGGGACAGGGGAATCTATGGCTACACCTTC CASRRDRGIYGYTF
TRBJ2-4 - - TRBV7-5 TGTGCCAGAAGCCGCCCGGGACTAGCGGGGATGAAAAACATTCAGTACTTC CARSRPGLAGMKNIQYF
TRBJ2-5 - - TRBV28 TGTGCCAGTAGGGGGTCAAAAGAGACCCAGTACTTC CASRGSKETQYF
TRBJ1-6 - - TRBV28 TGTGCCAGCAGTTCCGGGGGCACAGGGATCGTCGGCGCACCCCTCCACTTT CASSSGGTGIVGAPLHF